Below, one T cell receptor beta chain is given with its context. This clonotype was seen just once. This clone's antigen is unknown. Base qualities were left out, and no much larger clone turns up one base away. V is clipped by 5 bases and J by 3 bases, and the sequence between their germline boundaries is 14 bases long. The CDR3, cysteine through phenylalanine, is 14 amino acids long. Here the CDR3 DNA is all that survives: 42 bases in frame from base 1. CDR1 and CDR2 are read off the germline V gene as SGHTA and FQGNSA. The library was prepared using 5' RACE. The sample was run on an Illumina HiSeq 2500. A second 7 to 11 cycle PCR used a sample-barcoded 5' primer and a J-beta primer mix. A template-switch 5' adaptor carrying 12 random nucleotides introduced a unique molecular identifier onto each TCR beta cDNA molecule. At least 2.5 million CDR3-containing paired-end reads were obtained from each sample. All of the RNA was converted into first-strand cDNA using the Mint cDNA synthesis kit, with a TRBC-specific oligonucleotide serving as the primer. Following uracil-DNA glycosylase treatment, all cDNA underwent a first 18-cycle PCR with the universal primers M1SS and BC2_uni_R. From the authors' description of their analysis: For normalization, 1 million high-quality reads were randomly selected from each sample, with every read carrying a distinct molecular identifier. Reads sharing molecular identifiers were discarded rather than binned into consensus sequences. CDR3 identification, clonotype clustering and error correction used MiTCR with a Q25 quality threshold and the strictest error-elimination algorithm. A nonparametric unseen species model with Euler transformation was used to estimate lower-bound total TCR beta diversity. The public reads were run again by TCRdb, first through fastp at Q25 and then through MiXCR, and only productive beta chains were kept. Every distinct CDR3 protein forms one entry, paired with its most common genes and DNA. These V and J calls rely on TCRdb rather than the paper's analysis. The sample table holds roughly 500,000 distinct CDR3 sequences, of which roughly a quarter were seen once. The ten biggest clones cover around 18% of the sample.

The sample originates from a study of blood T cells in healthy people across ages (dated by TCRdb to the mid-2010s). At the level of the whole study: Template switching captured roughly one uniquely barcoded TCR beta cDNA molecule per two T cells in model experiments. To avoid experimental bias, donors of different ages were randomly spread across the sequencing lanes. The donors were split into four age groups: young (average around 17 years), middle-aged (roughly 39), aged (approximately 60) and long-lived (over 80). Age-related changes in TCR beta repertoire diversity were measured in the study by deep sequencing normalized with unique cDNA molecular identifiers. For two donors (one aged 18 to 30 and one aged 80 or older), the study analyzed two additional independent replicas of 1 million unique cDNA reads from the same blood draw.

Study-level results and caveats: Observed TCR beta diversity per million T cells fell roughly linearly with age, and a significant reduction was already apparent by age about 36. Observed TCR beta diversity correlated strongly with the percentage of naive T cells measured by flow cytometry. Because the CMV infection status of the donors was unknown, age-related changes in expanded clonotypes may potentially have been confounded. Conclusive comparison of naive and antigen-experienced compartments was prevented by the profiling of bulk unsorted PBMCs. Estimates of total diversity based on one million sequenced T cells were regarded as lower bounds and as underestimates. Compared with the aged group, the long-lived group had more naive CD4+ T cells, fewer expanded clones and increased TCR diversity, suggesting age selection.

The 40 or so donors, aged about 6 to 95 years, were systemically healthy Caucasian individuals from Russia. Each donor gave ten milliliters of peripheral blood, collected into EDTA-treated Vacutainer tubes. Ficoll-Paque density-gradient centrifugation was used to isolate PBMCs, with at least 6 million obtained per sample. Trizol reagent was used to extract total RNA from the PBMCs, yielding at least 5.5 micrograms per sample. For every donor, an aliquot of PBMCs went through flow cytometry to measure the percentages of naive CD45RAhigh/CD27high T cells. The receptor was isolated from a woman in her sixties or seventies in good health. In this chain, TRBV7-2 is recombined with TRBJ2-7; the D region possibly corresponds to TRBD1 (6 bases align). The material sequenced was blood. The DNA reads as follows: TGTGCCAGCAGCAAGGACAGCTTGGGCTACGAGCAGTACTTC. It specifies CASSKDSLGYEQYF.